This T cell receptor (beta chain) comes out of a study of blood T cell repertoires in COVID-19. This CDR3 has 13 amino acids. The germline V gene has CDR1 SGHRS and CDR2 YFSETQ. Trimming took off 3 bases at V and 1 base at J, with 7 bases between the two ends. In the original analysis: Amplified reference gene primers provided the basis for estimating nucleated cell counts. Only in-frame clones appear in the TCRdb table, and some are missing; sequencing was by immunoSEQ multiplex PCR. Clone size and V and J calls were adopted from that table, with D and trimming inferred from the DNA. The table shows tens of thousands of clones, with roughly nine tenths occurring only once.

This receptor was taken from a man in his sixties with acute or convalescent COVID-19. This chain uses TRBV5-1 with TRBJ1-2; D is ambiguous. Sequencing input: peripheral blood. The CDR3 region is CASSSAGNYGYTF. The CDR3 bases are TGCGCCAGCAGCTCTGCGGGTAACTATGGCTACACCTTC. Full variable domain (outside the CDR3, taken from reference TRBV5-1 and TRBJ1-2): KAGVTQTPRYLIKTRGQQVTLSCSPISGHRSVSWYQQTPGQGLQFLFEYFSETQRNKGNFPGRFSGRQFSNSRSEMNVSTLELGDSALYLCASSSAGNYGYTFGSGTRLTVV.